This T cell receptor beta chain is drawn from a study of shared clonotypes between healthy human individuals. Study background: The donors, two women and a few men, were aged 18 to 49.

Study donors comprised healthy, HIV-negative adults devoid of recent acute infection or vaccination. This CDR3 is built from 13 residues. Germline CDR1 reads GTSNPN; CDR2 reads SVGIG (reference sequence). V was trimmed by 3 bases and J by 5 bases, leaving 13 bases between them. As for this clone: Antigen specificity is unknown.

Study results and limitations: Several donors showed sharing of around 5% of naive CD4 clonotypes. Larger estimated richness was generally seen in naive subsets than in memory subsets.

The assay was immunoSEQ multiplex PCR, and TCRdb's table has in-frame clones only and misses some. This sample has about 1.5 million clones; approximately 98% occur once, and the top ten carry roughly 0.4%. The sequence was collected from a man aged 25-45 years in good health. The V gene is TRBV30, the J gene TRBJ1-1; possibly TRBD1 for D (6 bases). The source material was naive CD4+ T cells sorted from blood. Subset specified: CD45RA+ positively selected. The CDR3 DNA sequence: TGTGCCTGGAGGGATACAGGGAGAACTGAAGCTTTCTTT. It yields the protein CAWRDTGRTEAFF.